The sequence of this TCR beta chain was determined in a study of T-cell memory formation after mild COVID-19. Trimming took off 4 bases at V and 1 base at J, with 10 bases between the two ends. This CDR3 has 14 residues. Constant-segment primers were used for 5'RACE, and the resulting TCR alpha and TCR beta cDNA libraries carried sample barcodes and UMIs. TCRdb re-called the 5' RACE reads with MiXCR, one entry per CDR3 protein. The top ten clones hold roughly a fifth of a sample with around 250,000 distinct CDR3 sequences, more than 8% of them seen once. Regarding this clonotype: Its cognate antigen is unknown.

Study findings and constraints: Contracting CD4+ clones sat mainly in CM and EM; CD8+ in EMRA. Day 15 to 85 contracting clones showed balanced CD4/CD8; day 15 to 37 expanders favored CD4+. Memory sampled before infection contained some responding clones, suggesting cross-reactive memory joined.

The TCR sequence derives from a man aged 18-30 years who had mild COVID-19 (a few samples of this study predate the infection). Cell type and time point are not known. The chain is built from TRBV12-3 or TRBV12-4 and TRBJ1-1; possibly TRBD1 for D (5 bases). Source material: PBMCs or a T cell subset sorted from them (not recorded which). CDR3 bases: TGTGCCAGCAGTTGGGACGGCGGGAACACTGAAGCTTTCTTT. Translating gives CASSWDGGNTEAFF.